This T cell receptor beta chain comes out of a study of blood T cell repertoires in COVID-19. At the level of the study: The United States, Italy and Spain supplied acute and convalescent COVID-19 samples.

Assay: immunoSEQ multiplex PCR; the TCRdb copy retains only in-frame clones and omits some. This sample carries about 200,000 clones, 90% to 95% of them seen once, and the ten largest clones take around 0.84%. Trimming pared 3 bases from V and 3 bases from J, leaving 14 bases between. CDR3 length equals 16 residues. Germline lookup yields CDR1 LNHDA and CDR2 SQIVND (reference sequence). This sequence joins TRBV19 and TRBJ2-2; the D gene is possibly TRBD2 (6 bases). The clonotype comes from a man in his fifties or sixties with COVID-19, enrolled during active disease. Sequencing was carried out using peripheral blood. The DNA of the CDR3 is TGTGCCAGTAGTATCGGAGCCAGCGGGTACACCGGGGAGCTGTTTTTT. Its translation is CASSIGASGYTGELFF.